This T cell receptor beta chain was sequenced during a study of blood T cells in healthy people across ages (dated by TCRdb to between 2015 and 2017). About the study as a whole: In model experiments, template switching captured about one uniquely barcoded TCR beta cDNA molecule for every two T cells. To track age-related changes in TCR beta repertoire diversity, the study relied on deep sequencing normalized with unique cDNA molecular identifiers. Using the same blood draw, the study looked at two additional independent replicas of 1 million unique cDNA reads for two donors, one aged 18 to 30 and the other aged 80 or older. To avoid experimental bias, donors of different ages were randomly spread across the sequencing lanes. Donors were grouped into four age groups: young (average approximately 16 years), middle-aged (over 35), aged (around 60) and long-lived (just over 80). Summary of the overall study and its limitations: There was a strong correlation between observed TCR beta diversity and the percentage of naive T cells measured by flow cytometry. Because profiling used bulk unsorted PBMCs, naive and antigen-experienced compartments could not be compared conclusively. Compared with the aged group, more naive CD4+ T cells, fewer expanded clones and increased TCR diversity were shown by the long-lived group, suggesting age selection. The CMV infection status of donors was not known, potentially confounding age-related changes in expanded clonotypes. Total diversity estimates from one million sequenced T cells were considered lower bounds and underestimates. Observed TCR beta diversity per million T cells fell roughly linearly with age, and a significant reduction was already apparent by age about 38.

The sample holds a few counts of this clonotype. Its specific antigen is unknown. The sample holds no much larger clone one base away, and base qualities are not on file. Libraries came from 5' RACE. A second PCR of roughly 7 to 11 cycles was run with a J-beta primer mix and a sample-barcoded 5' primer. Each TCR beta cDNA molecule received a unique molecular identifier from a template-switch 5' adaptor carrying 12 random nucleotides. At least 2.5 million CDR3-containing paired-end reads were obtained from each sample. First-strand cDNA synthesis was performed from all RNA using the Mint cDNA synthesis kit, with priming by a TRBC-specific oligonucleotide. All cDNA was treated with uracil-DNA glycosylase and then went through a first 18-cycle PCR with the universal primers M1SS and BC2_uni_R. The paper's data handling went like this. Each sample was normalized by randomly selecting 1 million high-quality reads, each carrying a distinct molecular identifier. Reads with shared molecular identifiers were discarded instead of being binned into consensus sequences. CDR3 identification, clonotype clustering and error correction used MiTCR with a Q25 quality threshold and the strictest error-elimination algorithm. A nonparametric unseen species model with Euler transformation was used to estimate a lower bound on total TCR beta diversity. Using fastp at Q25 and MiXCR, TCRdb reprocessed the public reads and kept productive beta chains. Rows with a matching CDR3 protein are joined into one entry that keeps the most common DNA and genes. The V and J calls and clone size are TCRdb's, not the authors'. This sample has over 1,500,000 distinct CDR3 sequences in its table, and more than 35% of those were observed once. The ten largest clones add up to roughly 23% of the sample.

The donors were 40 or so Caucasian individuals from Russia, aged roughly 6 to 90 years, who were systemically healthy. Approximately 9.3 milliliters of peripheral blood were drawn from each donor into EDTA-treated Vacutainer tubes. Ficoll-Paque density-gradient centrifugation was used to isolate PBMCs, with at least 6.5 million per sample. Total RNA was extracted from PBMCs with Trizol reagent, with at least 5 micrograms obtained per sample. For every donor, an aliquot of PBMCs went through flow cytometry to measure the percentages of naive CD45RAhigh/CD27high T cells. Here V drops 3 bases and J drops 10 bases, and the junction holds 10 bases not matched to any gene. The CDR3, cysteine through phenylalanine, is 15 amino acids long. Solely the CDR3 DNA is kept, with 45 bases framed from the first base.

The sample comprised blood. The sequence joins TRBV12-3 or TRBV12-4 to TRBJ2-1; 9 junctional bases match TRBD2. This sequence was found in a human donor in good health. The DNA is as follows: TGTGCCAGCAGTTTTGTACCGGGACTAGCCAAGGAGCAGTTCTTC. It specifies CASSFVPGLAKEQFF.